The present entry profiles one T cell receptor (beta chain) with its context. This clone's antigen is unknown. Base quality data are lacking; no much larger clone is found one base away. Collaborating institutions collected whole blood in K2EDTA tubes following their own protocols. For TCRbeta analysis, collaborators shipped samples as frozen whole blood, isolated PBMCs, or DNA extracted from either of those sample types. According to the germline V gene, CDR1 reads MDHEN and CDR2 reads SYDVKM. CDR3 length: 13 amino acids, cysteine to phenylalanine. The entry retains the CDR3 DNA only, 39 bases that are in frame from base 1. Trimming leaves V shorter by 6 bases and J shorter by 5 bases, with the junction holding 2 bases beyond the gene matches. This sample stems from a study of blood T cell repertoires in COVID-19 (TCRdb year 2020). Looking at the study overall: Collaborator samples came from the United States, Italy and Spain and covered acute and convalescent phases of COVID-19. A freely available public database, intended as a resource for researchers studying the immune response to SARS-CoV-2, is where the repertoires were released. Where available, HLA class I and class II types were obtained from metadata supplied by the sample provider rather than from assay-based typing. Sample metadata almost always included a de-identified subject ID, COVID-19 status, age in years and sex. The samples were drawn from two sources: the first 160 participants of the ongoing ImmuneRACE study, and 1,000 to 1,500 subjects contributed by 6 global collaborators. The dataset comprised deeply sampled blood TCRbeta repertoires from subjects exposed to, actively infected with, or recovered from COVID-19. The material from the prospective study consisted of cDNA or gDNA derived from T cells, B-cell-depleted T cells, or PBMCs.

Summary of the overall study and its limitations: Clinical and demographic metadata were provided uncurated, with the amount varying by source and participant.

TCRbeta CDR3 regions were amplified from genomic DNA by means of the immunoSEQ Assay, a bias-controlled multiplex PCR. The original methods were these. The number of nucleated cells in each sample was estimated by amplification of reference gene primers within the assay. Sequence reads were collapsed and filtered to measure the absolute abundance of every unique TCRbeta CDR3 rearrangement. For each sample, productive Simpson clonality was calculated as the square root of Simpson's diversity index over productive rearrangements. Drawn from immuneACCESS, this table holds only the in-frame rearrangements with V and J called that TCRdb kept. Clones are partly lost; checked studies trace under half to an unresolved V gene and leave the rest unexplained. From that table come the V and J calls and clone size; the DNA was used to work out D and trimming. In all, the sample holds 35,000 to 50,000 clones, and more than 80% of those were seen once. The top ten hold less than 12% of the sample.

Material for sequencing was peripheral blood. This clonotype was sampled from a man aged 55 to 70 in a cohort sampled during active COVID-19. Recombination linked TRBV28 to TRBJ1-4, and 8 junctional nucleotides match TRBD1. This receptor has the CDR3 CASRSGGNEKLFF. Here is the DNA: TGTGCCAGCAGATCAGGGGGCAATGAAAAACTGTTTTTT.